Following are 27 T cell receptor beta chains from one sample sequenced in a study of blood T cell repertoires in COVID-19. Only in-frame clones appear in the TCRdb table, and some are missing; sequencing was by immunoSEQ multiplex PCR. The profile covers around 320,000 clones, with roughly 85% appearing a single time and around 6.9% taken by the ten largest. The sample consisted of peripheral blood. These receptor sequences come from a human donor in a cohort sampled during active COVID-19.

The chain employs TRBV4-1 and TRBJ2-7; 7 bases agree with TRBD1. The CDR3 covers 15 residues. V lost 6 bases, J lost 4 bases, and 12 bases stayed unmatched. Germline assignment: CDR1 MGHRA and CDR2 YSYEKL. The CDR3 nucleotides are TGCGCCAGCAGGCCACAGGGGATGGGCGGGTACGAGCAGTACTTC. Its protein product is CASRPQGMGGYEQYF.

This chain connects TRBV19 to TRBJ1-5, with D maybe TRBD1 (5 bases). This CDR3 has 12 residues. V was cut by 5 bases and J by 6 bases, with 8 bases left in between. Germline CDR1 LNHDA, CDR2 SQIVND (reference sequence). Here the CDR3 DNA reads TGTGCCAGTAGTGGGGGGTTTCAGCCCCAGCATTTT. Translating it yields CASSGGFQPQHF.

The V and J genes are TRBV5-8 and TRBJ2-7; D is uncertain. The CDR3 is 12 amino acids. Germline values: CDR1 SGHTS, CDR2 YDEGEE. V was trimmed by 4 bases and J by 6 bases, leaving 11 bases between them. The CDR3 region has the DNA TGTGCCAGCAGCCCCCTCGCTACCGAGCAGTACTTC. Translating gives CASSPLATEQYF.

This clone was picked up a small number of times. This sequence joins TRBV12-5 and TRBJ1-3; the D is unclear. Trimming pared 1 base from V and 0 bases from J, leaving 7 bases between. This CDR3 has 15 amino acids. Germline V lookup: CDR1 LGHNT, CDR2 FRNRAP. The CDR3 here is CASGLERGSGNTIYF. Here the CDR3 DNA reads TGTGCTAGTGGTTTGGAAAGAGGCTCTGGAAACACCATATATTTT.

This chain uses TRBV7-8 with TRBJ2-7, with D perhaps matching TRBD2 (6 bases). This CDR3 spans 12 amino acids. V was pared by 3 bases and J by 6 bases, with 9 bases between. From germline, CDR1 is SGHVS and CDR2 FQNEAQ. The CDR3 loop is CASSFSAGEQYF. The CDR3 region has the DNA TGTGCCAGCAGCTTCTCAGCGGGCGAGCAGTACTTC.

Here the CDR3 DNA reads TGTGCCAGCAGCTTAGTGGGCAGTGGTGCTTTCTTT. Amino acids: CASSLVGSGAFF. V is TRBV7-9 and J is TRBJ1-1; D unclear. CDR1 is SEHNR, CDR2 FQNEAQ, per germline (reference sequence). This CDR3 is built from 12 residues. V was trimmed by 1 base and J by 11 bases, leaving 11 bases between them.

The chain combines TRBV3-1 (or the pseudogene TRBV3-2) with TRBJ2-1, with D maybe TRBD1 (6 bases). There are 15 residues in the CDR3. Germline CDR1 reads LGHDT; CDR2 reads YNNKEL (reference sequence). V was clipped by 0 bases and J by 2 bases, with 8 bases between them. The CDR3 nucleotides are TGTGCCAGCAGCCAAGACAGGGGAACCTACAATGAGCAGTTCTTC. It is translated as CASSQDRGTYNEQFF.

This clone was seen only a few times. The V call is TRBV11-1, the J call TRBJ1-1, with D possibly matching TRBD1 (6 bases). V was trimmed by 5 bases and J by 0 bases, leaving 13 bases between them. The germline V gene has CDR1 SGHAT and CDR2 FQDESV (reference sequence). The CDR3 is 15 residues long. The CDR3 coding sequence is TGTGCCAGCAGCCCCGGGACAATCATGAACACTGAAGCTTTCTTT. Protein sequence: CASSPGTIMNTEAFF. Full variable domain (rest looked up from reference TRBV11-1 and TRBJ1-1): EAEVAQSPRYKITEKSQAVAFWCDPISGHATLYWYRQILGQGPELLVQFQDESVVDDSQLPKDRFSAERLKGVDSTLKIQPAELGDSAMYLCASSPGTIMNTEAFFGQGTRLTVV.

A few counts support this clone. The chain carries TRBV7-6 and TRBJ1-3; 7 positions match TRBD1. The CDR3 is made up of 17 amino acids. Germline assignment: CDR1 SGHVS and CDR2 FNYEAQ. The trim removed 5 bases at V and 3 bases at J, leaving 13 bases unmatched. The chain's CDR3 is CASSPGTARIGGNTIYF. Here the CDR3 DNA reads TGTGCCAGCAGCCCTGGGACAGCGCGCATCGGTGGAAACACCATATATTTT.

This chain links TRBV5-1 with TRBJ1-2; perhaps TRBD1 as D (5 bases). The CDR3 has 14 residues. V gave up 9 bases and J gave up 4 bases, with 19 bases separating them. In germline, CDR1 is SGHRS, CDR2 YFSETQ. The CDR3 is CATGRDGASYGYTF. CDR3 DNA sequence: TGCGCCACCGGGCGGGACGGAGCTTCCTATGGCTACACCTTC.

The gene calls are TRBV11-2 and TRBJ2-1, with D unresolved. The length of the CDR3 is 13 residues. Trimming removed 6 bases at V and 4 bases at J, with 10 bases between. Germline values: CDR1 SGHAT, CDR2 FQNNGV. The CDR3 protein is CASRKLQYNEQFF. The CDR3 DNA reads as TGTGCCAGCAGGAAACTCCAATACAATGAGCAGTTCTTC.

The sample holds a few counts of this clone. J is TRBJ1-2 and V is TRBV19; a possible D gene is TRBD1 (5 bases). V was shortened by 4 bases and J by 7 bases, with 13 bases between the two germline ends. There are 13 residues in the CDR3. The germline CDR1 and CDR2 sequences are LNHDA and SQIVND (reference sequence). The CDR3 loop reads CASSRGGVSGYTF. The CDR3 DNA reads as TGTGCCAGTAGTAGGGGGGGAGTCAGTGGCTACACCTTC.

V usage is TRBV24-1 and J usage is TRBJ1-1; TRBD1 matches 9 bases. CDR1 and CDR2 from the germline V gene are KGHDR and SFDVKD. The CDR3 contains 13 residues. Unmatched junction bases numbered 4, after V lost 8 bases and J lost 4 bases. The CDR3 nucleotides are TGTGCCACCATGGGACAGGGCGGCACTGAAGCTTTCTTT. Translation gives CATMGQGGTEAFF.

V usage is TRBV10-3 and J usage is TRBJ2-7, with 7 bases fitting TRBD1. V lost 8 bases to trimming and J lost 0 bases; unmatched junction nucleotides: 7. The CDR3 contains 14 residues. CDR1 and CDR2 from the germline V gene are ENHRY and SYGVKD. The CDR3 spells CAIGDRDISYEQYF. CDR3 sequence (DNA): TGTGCCATCGGAGACAGGGACATCTCCTACGAGCAGTACTTC.

This clone was detected only once. A read error may produce the germline difference seen at one junction end. This chain connects TRBV6-1 to TRBJ1-3; no reliable D call. The CDR3 has 13 residues. CDR1 and CDR2 from the germline V gene are MNHNS and SASEGT. The CDR3 DNA reads as TGTGCCAGCAGTGAACAGGCCATGCTTTGGCCACATTTT. Its translation is CASSEQAMLWPHF.

This chain joins TRBV19 and TRBJ2-6; 8 positions match TRBD2. The ends lost 3 bases at V and 0 bases at J; junction bases unmatched: 7. Germline V gene sequence: CDR1 LNHDA, CDR2 SQIVND (reference sequence). CDR3 length equals 18 residues. DNA for the CDR3: TGTGCCAGTAGTATTCGGAGCGGGGGTAGCTCTGGGGCCAACGTCCTGACTTTC. Translating it yields CASSIRSGGSSGANVLTF. The full variable domain, completed using reference TRBV19 and TRBJ2-6, is DGGITQSPKYLFRKEGQNVTLSCEQNLNHDAMYWYRQDPGQGLRLIYYSQIVNDFQKGDIAEGYSVSREKKESFPLTVTSAQKNPTAFYLCASSIRSGGSSGANVLTFGAGSRLTVL.

The chain is built from TRBV19 and TRBJ2-3; TRBD1 agrees at 11 bases. CDR3 length: 13 residues. V shed 5 bases and J 6 bases; nucleotides not matched to a gene: 1. The germline V gene has CDR1 LNHDA and CDR2 SQIVND (reference sequence). The CDR3 spells CASSRDRGDTQYF. DNA of the CDR3: TGTGCCAGTAGTCGGGACAGGGGGGATACGCAGTATTTT. Drawing the rest from reference TRBV19 and TRBJ2-3, the complete variable domain is DGGITQSPKYLFRKEGQNVTLSCEQNLNHDAMYWYRQDPGQGLRLIYYSQIVNDFQKGDIAEGYSVSREKKESFPLTVTSAQKNPTAFYLCASSRDRGDTQYFGPGTRLTVL.

The chain joins TRBV3-1 (or the pseudogene TRBV3-2) to TRBJ2-3; 8 positions match TRBD2. This CDR3 has 19 amino acids. Trimming at V came to 0 bases and at J to 5 bases, leaving 16 bases not matched to a gene. The germline CDR1 and CDR2 sequences are LGHDT and YNNKEL (reference sequence). The CDR3 DNA reads as TGTGCCAGCAGCCAAGATGGTGGTAGCGGGGTAGGATTAGTAGATACGCAGTATTTT. It codes for CASSQDGGSGVGLVDTQYF.

This clone was detected only a few times. J is TRBJ1-2 and V is TRBV7-9; 8 bases align to TRBD1. V lost 2 bases and J lost 4; bases outside the gene matches: 3. This CDR3 is built from 14 residues. CDR1 is SEHNR, CDR2 FQNEAQ, per germline (reference sequence). This CDR3 is CASSLQGAGYGYTF. CDR3 sequence (DNA): TGTGCCAGCAGCTTACAGGGGGCAGGCTATGGCTACACCTTC.

V gene TRBV12-5 combines with J gene TRBJ1-2, with a possible D match to TRBD1 (6 bases). Germline CDR1 reads LGHNT; CDR2 reads FRNRAP. The CDR3 runs 13 residues. Trimming took 2 bases from V and 8 from J, leaving 12 bases between them. The chain's CDR3 is CASGLPTGYGYTF. Written as DNA, the CDR3 is TGTGCTAGTGGTTTGCCAACAGGGTACGGCTACACCTTC.

This rearrangement joins TRBV7-2 to TRBJ2-3; 9 positions agree with TRBD2. Trimming removed 5 bases from V and 2 bases from J; junction bases left unmatched: 5. This CDR3 spans 15 amino acids. CDR1 is SGHTA, CDR2 FQGNSA, per germline. The CDR3 DNA reads TGTGCCAGCAGCCAGCGGGGGGTTCCCACAGATACGCAGTATTTT. Its translation: CASSQRGVPTDTQYF.

The chain is built from TRBV5-5 and TRBJ2-5; TRBD2 agrees at 10 bases. J lost 4 bases, V lost 3 bases, and 9 bases had no gene match. Germline CDR1 is SGHKS and CDR2 is YYEKEE (reference sequence). The CDR3 has 16 residues. CDR3 in DNA: TGTGCCAGCAGCTGGAGCGGGGGGGCCATGATAGAGACCCAGTACTTC. Its translation is CASSWSGGAMIETQYF.

The V gene is TRBV6-1, the J gene TRBJ1-5; D call uncertain. Germline V gives CDR1 MNHNS, CDR2 SASEGT. CDR3 length: 16 residues. V was clipped by 3 bases and J by 7 bases, with 19 bases between them. The CDR3: CASSEAFGRGWQPQHF. The CDR3 region has the DNA TGTGCCAGCAGTGAGGCCTTCGGGCGGGGTTGGCAGCCCCAGCATTTT.

The J gene is TRBJ2-7, the V gene TRBV6-5; 9 nucleotides agree with TRBD2. The germline V gene encodes CDR1 MNHEY and CDR2 SVGAGI. The CDR3 loop spans 16 amino acids. Germline trimming cut 0 bases from V and 4 bases from J; bases unmatched to any gene: 7. The CDR3 nucleotides read TGTGCCAGCAGTTACTCTCGCGGGGGGGCTTTATACGAGCAGTACTTC. This translates into CASSYSRGGALYEQYF.

The gene calls are TRBV5-6 and TRBJ1-1, with D uncertain. Trimming removed 0 bases from V and 6 bases from J, with 6 bases in between. The length of the CDR3 is 12 residues. The V gene's germline CDR1 is SGHDT and CDR2 YYEEEE. CDR3 sequence reads: CASSLAGPEAFF. The CDR3 DNA reads as TGTGCCAGCAGCTTGGCTGGGCCTGAAGCTTTCTTT.

This clone was observed a few times. The chain uses TRBV10-2 and TRBJ1-1; TRBD1 matches 9 bases. The CDR3 length is 13 residues. J lost 7 bases, V lost 7 bases, and 7 bases had no gene match. Germline values: CDR1 WSHSY, CDR2 SAAADI. In DNA, the CDR3 is TGCGCCAGCAAAGAACAGGGGGCTTTTGAAGCTTTCTTT. Its translation: CASKEQGAFEAFF.

The V call is TRBV11-2, the J call TRBJ1-5; D not resolved. The germline V gene has CDR1 SGHAT and CDR2 FQNNGV. Trimming removed 2 bases at V and 7 bases at J, with 9 bases between. The CDR3 contains 13 residues. DNA of the CDR3: TGTGCCAGCAGCTTATCGGGGTTACAGCCCCAGCATTTT. Amino acid sequence: CASSLSGLQPQHF.